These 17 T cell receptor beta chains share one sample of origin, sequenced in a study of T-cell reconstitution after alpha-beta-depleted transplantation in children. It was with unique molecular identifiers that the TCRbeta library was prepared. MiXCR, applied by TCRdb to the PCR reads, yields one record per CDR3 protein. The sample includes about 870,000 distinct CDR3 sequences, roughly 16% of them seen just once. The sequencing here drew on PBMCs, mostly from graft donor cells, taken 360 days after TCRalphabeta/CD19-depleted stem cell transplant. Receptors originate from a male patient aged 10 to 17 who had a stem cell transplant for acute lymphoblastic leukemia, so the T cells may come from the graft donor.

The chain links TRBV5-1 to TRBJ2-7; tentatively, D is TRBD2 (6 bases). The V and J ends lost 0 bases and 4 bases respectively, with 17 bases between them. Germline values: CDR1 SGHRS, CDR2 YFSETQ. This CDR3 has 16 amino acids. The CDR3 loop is CASSLDRDSSSYEQYF. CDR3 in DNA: TGCGCCAGCAGCTTGGACCGGGACTCCAGCTCATACGAGCAGTACTTC.

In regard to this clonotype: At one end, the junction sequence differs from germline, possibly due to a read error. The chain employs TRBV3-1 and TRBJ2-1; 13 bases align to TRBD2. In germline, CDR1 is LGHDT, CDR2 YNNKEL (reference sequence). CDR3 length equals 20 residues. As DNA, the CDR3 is TGTGCCTGCAGCCCAAGTATCGGGGGGACTAGCGGGGTCTACTACAATGAGCAGTTCTTC. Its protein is CACSPSIGGTSGVYYNEQFF.

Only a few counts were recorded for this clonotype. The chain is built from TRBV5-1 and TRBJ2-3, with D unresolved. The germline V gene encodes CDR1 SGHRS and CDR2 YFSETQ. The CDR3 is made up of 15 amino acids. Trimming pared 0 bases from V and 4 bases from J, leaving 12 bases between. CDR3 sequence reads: CASSLAGYTADTQYF. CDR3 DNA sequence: TGCGCCAGCAGCTTGGCCGGCTATACCGCAGATACGCAGTATTTT.

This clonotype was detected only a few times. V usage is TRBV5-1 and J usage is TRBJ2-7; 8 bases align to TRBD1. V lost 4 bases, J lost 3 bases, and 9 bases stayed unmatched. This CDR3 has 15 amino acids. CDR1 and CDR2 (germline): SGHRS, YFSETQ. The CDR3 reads CASSGRPGGNYEQYF. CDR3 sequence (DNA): TGCGCCAGCAGCGGCCGTCCAGGGGGCAACTACGAGCAGTACTTC. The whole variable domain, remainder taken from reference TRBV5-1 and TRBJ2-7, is KAGVTQTPRYLIKTRGQQVTLSCSPISGHRSVSWYQQTPGQGLQFLFEYFSETQRNKGNFPGRFSGRQFSNSRSEMNVSTLELGDSALYLCASSGRPGGNYEQYFGPGTRLTVT.

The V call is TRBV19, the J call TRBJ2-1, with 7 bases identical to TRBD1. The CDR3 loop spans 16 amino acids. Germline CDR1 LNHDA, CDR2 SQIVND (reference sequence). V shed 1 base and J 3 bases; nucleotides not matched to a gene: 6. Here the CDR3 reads CASSIGGQLYYNEQFF. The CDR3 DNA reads TGTGCCAGTAGTATAGGGGGACAGCTTTACTACAATGAGCAGTTCTTC.

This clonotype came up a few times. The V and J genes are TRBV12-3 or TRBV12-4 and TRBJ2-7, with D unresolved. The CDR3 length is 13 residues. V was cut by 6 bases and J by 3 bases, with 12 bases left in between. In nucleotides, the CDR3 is TGTGCCAGCAGCATAGGGAAGCACTACGAGCAGTACTTC. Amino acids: CASSIGKHYEQYF.

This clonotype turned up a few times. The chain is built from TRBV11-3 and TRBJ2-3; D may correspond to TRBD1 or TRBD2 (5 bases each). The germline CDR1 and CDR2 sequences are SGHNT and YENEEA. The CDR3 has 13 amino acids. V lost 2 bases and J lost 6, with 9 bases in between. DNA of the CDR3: TGTGCCAGCAGCTTACTCTGGGGGGATACGCAGTATTTT. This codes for CASSLLWGDTQYF.

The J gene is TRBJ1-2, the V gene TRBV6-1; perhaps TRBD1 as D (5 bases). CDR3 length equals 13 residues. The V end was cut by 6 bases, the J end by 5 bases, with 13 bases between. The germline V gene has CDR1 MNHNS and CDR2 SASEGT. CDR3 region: CASRDRDGYGYTF. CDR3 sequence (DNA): TGTGCCAGCAGGGACCGGGACGGATATGGCTACACCTTC.

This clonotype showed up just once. The CDR3 nucleotides are TGCAGCGTTGAAGACGGGGGTGGGCAGGAGACCCAGTACTTC. Encoded protein: CSVEDGGGQETQYF. The chain recombines TRBV29-1 with TRBJ2-5; D is perhaps TRBD2 (6 bases). Germline loops: CDR1 SQVTM, CDR2 ANQGSEA. V lost 0 bases, J lost 5 bases, and 13 bases lay in between. The CDR3 runs 14 residues.

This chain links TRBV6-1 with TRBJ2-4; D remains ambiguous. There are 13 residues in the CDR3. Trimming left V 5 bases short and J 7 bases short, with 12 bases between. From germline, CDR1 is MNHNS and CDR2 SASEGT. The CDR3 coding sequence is TGTGCCAGCAGTCCCGGGCCCTGGAACATTCAGTACTTC. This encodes CASSPGPWNIQYF.

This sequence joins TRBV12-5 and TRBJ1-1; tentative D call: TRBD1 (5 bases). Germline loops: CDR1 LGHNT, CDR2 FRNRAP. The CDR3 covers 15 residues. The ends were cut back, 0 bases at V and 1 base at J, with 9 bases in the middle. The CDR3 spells CASGLVTGGNTEAFF. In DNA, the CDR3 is TGTGCTAGTGGTTTGGTAACCGGGGGGAACACTGAAGCTTTCTTT.

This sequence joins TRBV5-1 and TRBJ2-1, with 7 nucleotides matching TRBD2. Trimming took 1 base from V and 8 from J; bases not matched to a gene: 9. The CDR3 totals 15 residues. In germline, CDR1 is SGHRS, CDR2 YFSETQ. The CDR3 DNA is TGCGCCAGCAGCTTGTTGGGGCGGGAGTTAGATGAGCAGTTCTTC. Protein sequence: CASSLLGRELDEQFF. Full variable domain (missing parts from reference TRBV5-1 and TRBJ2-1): KAGVTQTPRYLIKTRGQQVTLSCSPISGHRSVSWYQQTPGQGLQFLFEYFSETQRNKGNFPGRFSGRQFSNSRSEMNVSTLELGDSALYLCASSLLGRELDEQFFGPGTRLTVL.

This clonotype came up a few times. The DNA of the CDR3 is TGTGCCAGCAGCGACGGGACAGCAAACTACGAGCAGTACTTC. The encoded protein is CASSDGTANYEQYF. This rearrangement joins TRBV13 to TRBJ2-7; 7 positions agree with TRBD1. This CDR3 has 14 amino acids. The V gene end was trimmed by 5 bases and the J gene end by 3 bases; junction bases not matched to a gene: 7. From germline, CDR1 is PRHDT and CDR2 FYEKMQ (reference sequence).

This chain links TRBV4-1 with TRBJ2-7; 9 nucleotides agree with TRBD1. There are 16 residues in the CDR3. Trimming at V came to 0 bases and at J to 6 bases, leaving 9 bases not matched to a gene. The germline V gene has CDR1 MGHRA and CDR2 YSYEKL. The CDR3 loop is CASSQDTTGGFSEQYF. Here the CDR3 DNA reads TGCGCCAGCAGCCAAGATACAACAGGGGGCTTTAGCGAGCAGTACTTC.

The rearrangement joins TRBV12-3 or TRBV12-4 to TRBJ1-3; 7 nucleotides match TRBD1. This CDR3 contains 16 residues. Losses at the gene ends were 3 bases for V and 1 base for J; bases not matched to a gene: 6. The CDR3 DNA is TGTGCCAGCAGTTTGTCAGCAGGGGGGTCTGGAAACACCATATATTTT. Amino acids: CASSLSAGGSGNTIYF.

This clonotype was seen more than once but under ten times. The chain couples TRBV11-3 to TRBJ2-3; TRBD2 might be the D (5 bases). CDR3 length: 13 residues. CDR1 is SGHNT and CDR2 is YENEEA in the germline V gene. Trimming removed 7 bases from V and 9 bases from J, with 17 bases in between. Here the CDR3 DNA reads TGTGCCAGCAATAAACCAGCGGCCGGGACGCAGTATTTT. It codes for CASNKPAAGTQYF.

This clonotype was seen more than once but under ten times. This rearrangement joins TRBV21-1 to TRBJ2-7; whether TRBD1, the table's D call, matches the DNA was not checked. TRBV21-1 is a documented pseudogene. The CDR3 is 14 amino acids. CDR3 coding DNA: TGTGCCAGCAGCAAAAGTCAGGGGGTCTACGAGCAGTACTTC. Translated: CASSKSQGVYEQYF.